One sample yielded the 13 T cell receptor beta chains listed below, sequenced in a study of CD8+CD57+ T cells in acquired aplastic anemia. The sequenced patients had an expansion of CD8+CD57+ cells seen by flow cytometry. TCR beta VDJ and CDR3 profiling used genomic DNA as template. TCRdb fed the reads into MiXCR, producing one record per CDR3 protein. The table includes about 180,000 distinct CDR3 sequences, 48% detected once. Sequencing was performed on sorted CD4+, CD8+, or CD8+CD57+ T cells (not recorded which) from PBMCs. These receptors all stem from a human donor with aplastic anemia.

This rearrangement joins TRBV2 to TRBJ1-2; 9 bases align to TRBD1. The CDR3 loop spans 12 amino acids. Germline V gene data show CDR1 as SNHLY and CDR2 as FYNNEI. V shed 6 bases and J 13 bases; nucleotides not matched to a gene: 9. CDR3 protein: CASSRDRVLSTF. The CDR3 region has the DNA TGTGCCAGCAGCCGGGACAGGGTACTTTCCACCTTC.

This clonotype was counted many times. The chain has TRBV11-2 and TRBJ2-2, with 8 bases matching TRBD2. The CDR3 consists of 13 residues. V trimming: 4 bases; J trimming: 10 bases; junction bases outside the gene matches: 5. CDR1 is SGHAT and CDR2 is FQNNGV in the germline V gene. This CDR3 is CASSSGGRMELFF. The DNA of the CDR3 is TGTGCCAGCAGCTCGGGGGGGCGAATGGAGCTGTTTTTT.

The rearrangement joins TRBV29-1 to TRBJ2-2; 8 bases agree with TRBD1. CDR3 size: 14 residues. Per the germline V gene, CDR1 is SQVTM and CDR2 is ANQGSEA. With V trimmed by 6 bases and J by 1 base, 4 bases remained unmatched. CDR3 bases: TGCAGCGTATCCGGGACAGGGAACACCGGGGAGCTGTTTTTT. This gives the protein CSVSGTGNTGELFF.

J is TRBJ2-7 and V is TRBV9; 11 positions agree with TRBD2. CDR3 length: 14 amino acids. Germline-derived CDR1 and CDR2 are SGDLS and YYNGEE. Unmatched junction bases numbered 3, after V lost 7 bases and J lost 0 bases. The CDR3 reads CASSTSGSSYEQYF. The CDR3 nucleotides read TGTGCCAGCTCAACTAGCGGGAGCTCCTACGAGCAGTACTTC.

This clonotype was observed once. V usage is TRBV13 and J usage is TRBJ1-2; D gene unclear. The V end was cut by 0 bases, the J end by 4 bases, with 9 bases between. The germline gives CDR1 PRHDT, CDR2 FYEKMQ (reference sequence). The CDR3 loop spans 14 amino acids. Here the CDR3 reads CASSLGPDPYGYTF. CDR3 in DNA: TGTGCCAGCAGCTTAGGTCCAGACCCCTATGGCTACACCTTC.

This clonotype showed up many times. This sequence joins TRBV7-9 and TRBJ2-1; possibly TRBD2 for D (6 bases). Germline V CDR1 and CDR2: SEHNR, FQNEAQ (reference sequence). This CDR3 is 16 amino acids long. V lost 2 bases and J 2 bases, leaving 13 bases between the germline ends. CDR3 sequence: CASSLNPGLTYNEQFF. The CDR3 region has the DNA TGTGCCAGCAGCTTAAATCCGGGACTCACCTACAATGAGCAGTTCTTC.

In this sample, this clonotype turned up once. The rearrangement links TRBV2 to TRBJ2-7; 7 bases map to TRBD1. Trimming took 7 bases from V and 7 from J; bases not matched to a gene: 7. The length of the CDR3 is 12 residues. Germline lookup yields CDR1 SNHLY and CDR2 FYNNEI. CDR3 sequence reads: CASTGQDIEQYF. The CDR3, as DNA: TGTGCCAGCACCGGACAGGATATTGAGCAGTACTTC. The full variable domain, its missing parts supplied by reference TRBV2 and TRBJ2-7, is EPEVTQTPSHQVTQMGQEVILRCVPISNHLYFYWYRQILGQKVEFLVSFYNNEISEKSEIFDDQFSVERPDGSNFTLKIRSTKLEDSAMYFCASTGQDIEQYFGPGTRLTVT.

V usage is TRBV18 and J usage is TRBJ2-2, with TRBD2 matching over 10 bases. Per the germline V gene, CDR1 is KGHSH and CDR2 is LQKENI. Germline trimming cut 3 bases from V and 3 bases from J; bases unmatched to any gene: 1. The CDR3 covers 15 residues. CDR3 bases: TGTGCCAGCTCACCGCTAGCGGGAGACACCGGGGAGCTGTTTTTT. Its protein is CASSPLAGDTGELFF.

The chain combines TRBV29-1 with TRBJ1-5; 11 positions agree with TRBD1. V shed 4 bases, J shed 7 bases, and the junction held 6 bases outside the gene matches. This CDR3 is built from 14 residues. Germline-derived CDR1 and CDR2 are SQVTM and ANQGSEA. CDR3 nucleotides: TGCAGCGTTGCGGGACAGGGGGAGTGGCAGCCCCAGCATTTT. The encoded protein is CSVAGQGEWQPQHF.

This clonotype was counted at least ten times. The chain combines TRBV3-1 with TRBJ2-5; 7 nucleotides agree with TRBD1. V lost 6 bases, J lost 4 bases, and 11 bases stayed unmatched. Germline-derived CDR1 and CDR2 are LGHDT and YNNKEL (reference sequence). The CDR3 contains 15 residues. The chain's CDR3 is CASSQRQGRVETQYF. The CDR3 coding sequence is TGTGCCAGCAGTCAAAGACAGGGAAGGGTAGAGACCCAGTACTTC.

This clonotype was counted ten times or more. Sequence at one end of the junction differs from germline and may be a read error. The chain carries TRBV20-1 and TRBJ1-1, with TRBD1 matching over 7 bases. The CDR3 has 13 amino acids. Per the germline V gene, CDR1 is DFQATT and CDR2 is SNEGSKA (reference sequence). The CDR3 DNA reads TGCAGTGCGACGATGACAGGGAACACTGAAACTTTCTTT. Protein: CSATMTGNTETFF.

Points on this clonotype: This may be a read error, as it is one base from a much larger clone. The chain recombines TRBV12-3 or TRBV12-4 with TRBJ1-1; a weak D match, TRBD1 (5 bases). This CDR3 is 16 amino acids long. The CDR3 DNA follows: TGTGCCAGCAGTTTAGGTGGGGCCATCCTGAACACTGGAGCTTTCTTT. Translation: CASSLGGAILNTGAFF.

This clonotype was seen a single time. The V and J genes are TRBV10-1 and TRBJ1-2, with 12 nucleotides matching TRBD1. Germline V gene data show CDR1 as WNHNN and CDR2 as SYGVQD (reference sequence). V shed 0 bases and J 7 bases; nucleotides not matched to a gene: 3. The CDR3 spans 15 residues. Here the CDR3 reads CASSESGQGASGYTF. The CDR3 DNA is TGCGCCAGCAGTGAGTCGGGACAGGGGGCTTCTGGCTACACCTTC.